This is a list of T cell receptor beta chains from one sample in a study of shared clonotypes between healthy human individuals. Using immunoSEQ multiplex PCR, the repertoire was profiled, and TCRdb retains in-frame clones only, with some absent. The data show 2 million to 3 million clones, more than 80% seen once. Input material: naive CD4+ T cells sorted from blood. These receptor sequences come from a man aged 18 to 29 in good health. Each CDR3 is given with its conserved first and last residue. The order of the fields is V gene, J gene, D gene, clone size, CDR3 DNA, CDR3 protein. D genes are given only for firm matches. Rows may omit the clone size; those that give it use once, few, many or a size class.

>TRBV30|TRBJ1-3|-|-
TGTGCCTGGAGTGGAGCTGGGGCTGGAAACACCATATATTTT
CAWSGAGAGNTIYF
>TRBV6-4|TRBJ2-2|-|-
TGTGCCAGCAGTGAGAGGGGGAACACCGGGGAGCTGTTTTTT
CASSERGNTGELFF
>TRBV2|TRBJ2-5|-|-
TGTGCCAGCAGTGGATTAGGAGGGGAGACCCAGTACTTC
CASSGLGGETQYF
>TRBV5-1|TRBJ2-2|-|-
TGCGCCAGCAGCTTGGGATCAGGGGCAGTCGGGGAGCTGTTTTTT
CASSLGSGAVGELFF
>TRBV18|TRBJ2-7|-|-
TGTGCCAGCTCACCTTACAGGGCAACCTACGAGCAGTACTTC
CASSPYRATYEQYF
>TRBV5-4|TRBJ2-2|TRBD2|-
TGTGCCAGCAGCGCTGCGGGGACTAGCGGGACCGGGGAGCTGTTTTTT
CASSAAGTSGTGELFF
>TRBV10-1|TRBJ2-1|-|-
TGCGCCAGCAGTGATCGGATCTTCACCAATGAGCAGTTCTTC
CASSDRIFTNEQFF
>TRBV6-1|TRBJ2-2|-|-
TGTGCCAGCAGCCAGGGGTATGGCGGGGAGCTGTTTTTT
CASSQGYGGELFF
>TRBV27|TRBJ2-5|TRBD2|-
TGTGCCAGCACTCGTCTCGGGGGGGAGACCCAGTACTTC
CASTRLGGETQYF
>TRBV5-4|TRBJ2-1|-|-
TGTGCCAGCAGCCCCCCGGGCCTCCCCAATGAGCAGTTCTTC
CASSPPGLPNEQFF
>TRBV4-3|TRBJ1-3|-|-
TGCGCCAGCAGCCAAAAGACAGTGGACACCATATATTTT
CASSQKTVDTIYF
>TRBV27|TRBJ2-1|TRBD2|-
TGTGCCAGCAGTTTATCCGGTAGCGGGAGGGCCTCGAATGAGCAGTTCTTC
CASSLSGSGRASNEQFF
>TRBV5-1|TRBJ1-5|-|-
TGCGCCAGCAGCCCCGTCTCTGGGAATCAGCCCCAGCATTTT
CASSPVSGNQPQHF
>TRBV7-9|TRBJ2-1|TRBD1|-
TGTGCCAGCAGCTTAGGGACAGGGGCCAATGAGCAGTTCTTC
CASSLGTGANEQFF
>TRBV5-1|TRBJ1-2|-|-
TGCGCCAGCAGCCCAGAAGGTGCAGGGACTAGCTATGGCTACACCTTC
CASSPEGAGTSYGYTF
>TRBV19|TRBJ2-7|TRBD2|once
TGTGCCAGTAGTATGTATCTAGCGGGGGGATACGAGCAGTACTTC
CASSMYLAGGYEQYF
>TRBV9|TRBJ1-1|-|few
TGTGCCAGCAGCGTAGGTCCAGGGATGGATACTGAAGCTTTCTTT
CASSVGPGMDTEAFF